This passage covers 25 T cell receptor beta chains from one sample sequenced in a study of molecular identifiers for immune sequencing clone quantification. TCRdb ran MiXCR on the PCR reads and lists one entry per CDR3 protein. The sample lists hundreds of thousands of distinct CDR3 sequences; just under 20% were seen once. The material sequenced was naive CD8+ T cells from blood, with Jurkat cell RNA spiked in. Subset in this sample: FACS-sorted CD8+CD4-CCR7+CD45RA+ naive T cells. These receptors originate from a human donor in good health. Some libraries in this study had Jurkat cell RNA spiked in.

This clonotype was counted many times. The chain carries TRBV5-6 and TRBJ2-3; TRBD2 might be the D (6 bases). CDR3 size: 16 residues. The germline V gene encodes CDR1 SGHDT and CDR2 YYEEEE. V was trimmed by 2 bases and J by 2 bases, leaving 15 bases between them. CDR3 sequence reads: CASSLSSLANTDTQYF. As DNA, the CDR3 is TGTGCCAGCAGCTTAAGTTCCCTAGCGAACACAGATACGCAGTATTTT.

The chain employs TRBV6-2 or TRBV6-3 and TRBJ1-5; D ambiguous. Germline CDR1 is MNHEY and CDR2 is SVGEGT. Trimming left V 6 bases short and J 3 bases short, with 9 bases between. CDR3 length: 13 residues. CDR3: CASSPTHNQPQHF. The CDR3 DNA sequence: TGTGCCAGCAGCCCCACCCACAATCAGCCCCAGCATTTT.

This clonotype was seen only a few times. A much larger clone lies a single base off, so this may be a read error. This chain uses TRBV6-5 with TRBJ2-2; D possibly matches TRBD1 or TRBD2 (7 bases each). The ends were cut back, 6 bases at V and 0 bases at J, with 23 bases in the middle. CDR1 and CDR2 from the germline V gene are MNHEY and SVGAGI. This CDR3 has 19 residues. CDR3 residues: CASSERGQRRTTNTGELFF. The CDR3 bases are TGTGCCAGCAGCGAGCGGGGACAGAGACGAACGACGAACACCGGGGAGCTGTTTTTT.

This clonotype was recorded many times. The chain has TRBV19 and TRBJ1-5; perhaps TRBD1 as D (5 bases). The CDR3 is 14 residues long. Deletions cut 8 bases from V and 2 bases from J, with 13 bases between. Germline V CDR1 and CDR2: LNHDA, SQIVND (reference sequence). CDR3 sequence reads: CASLPWGGNQPQHF. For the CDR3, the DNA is TGTGCCAGTCTTCCCTGGGGGGGCAATCAGCCCCAGCATTTT.

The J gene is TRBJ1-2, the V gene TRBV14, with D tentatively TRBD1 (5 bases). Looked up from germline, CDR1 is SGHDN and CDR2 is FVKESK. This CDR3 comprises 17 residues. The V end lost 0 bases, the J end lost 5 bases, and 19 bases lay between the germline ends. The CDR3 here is CASSQEGAQVVGYGYTF. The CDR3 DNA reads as TGTGCCAGCAGCCAAGAAGGAGCACAGGTGGTGGGTTATGGCTACACCTTC.

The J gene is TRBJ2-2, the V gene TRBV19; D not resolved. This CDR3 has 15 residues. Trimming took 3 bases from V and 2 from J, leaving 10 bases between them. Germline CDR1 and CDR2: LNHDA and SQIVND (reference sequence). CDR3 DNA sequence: TGTGCCAGTAGTATGAGCAGGACCAACACCGGGGAGCTGTTTTTT. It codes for CASSMSRTNTGELFF. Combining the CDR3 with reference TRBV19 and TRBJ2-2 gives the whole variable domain DGGITQSPKYLFRKEGQNVTLSCEQNLNHDAMYWYRQDPGQGLRLIYYSQIVNDFQKGDIAEGYSVSREKKESFPLTVTSAQKNPTAFYLCASSMSRTNTGELFFGEGSRLTVL.

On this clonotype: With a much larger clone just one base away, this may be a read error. Written as DNA, the CDR3 is TGTGCCTGGAGTGAAGGCAGGGGCGTGAAACTTGACAAGCATTTT. Its protein is CAWSEGRGVKLDKHF. V usage is TRBV30 and J usage is TRBJ1-5; possibly TRBD1 for D (6 bases). The V gene's germline CDR1 is GTSNPN and CDR2 SVGIG (reference sequence). With 1 base removed from V and 14 bases from J, the gap between germline ends came to 24 bases. This CDR3 has 15 amino acids.

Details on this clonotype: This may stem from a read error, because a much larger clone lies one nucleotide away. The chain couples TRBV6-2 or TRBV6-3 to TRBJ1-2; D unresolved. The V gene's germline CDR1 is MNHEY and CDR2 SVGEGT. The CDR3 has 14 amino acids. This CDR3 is CASSYSGAHYSYTF. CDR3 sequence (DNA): TGTGCCAGCAGTTATTCCGGCGCCCACTATAGCTACACCTTC.

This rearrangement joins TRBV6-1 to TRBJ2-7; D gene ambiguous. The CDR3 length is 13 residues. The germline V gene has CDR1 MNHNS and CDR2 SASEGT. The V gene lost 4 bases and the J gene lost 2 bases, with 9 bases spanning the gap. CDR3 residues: CASSAPITYEQYF. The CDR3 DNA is TGTGCCAGCAGTGCCCCAATAACCTACGAGCAGTACTTC.

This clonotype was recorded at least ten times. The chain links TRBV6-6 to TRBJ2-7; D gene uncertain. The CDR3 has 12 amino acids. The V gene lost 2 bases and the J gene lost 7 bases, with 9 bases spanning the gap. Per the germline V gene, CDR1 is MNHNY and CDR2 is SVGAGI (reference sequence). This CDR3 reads CASSYGNGEQYF. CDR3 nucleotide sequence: TGTGCCAGCAGTTACGGCAACGGTGAGCAGTACTTC.

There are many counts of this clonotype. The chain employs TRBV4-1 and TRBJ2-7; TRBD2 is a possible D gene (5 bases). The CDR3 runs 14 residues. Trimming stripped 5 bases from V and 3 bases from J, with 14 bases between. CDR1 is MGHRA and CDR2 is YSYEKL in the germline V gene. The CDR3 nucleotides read TGCGCCAGCAGCATAGCAGTACTAGACTACGAGCAGTACTTC. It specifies CASSIAVLDYEQYF.

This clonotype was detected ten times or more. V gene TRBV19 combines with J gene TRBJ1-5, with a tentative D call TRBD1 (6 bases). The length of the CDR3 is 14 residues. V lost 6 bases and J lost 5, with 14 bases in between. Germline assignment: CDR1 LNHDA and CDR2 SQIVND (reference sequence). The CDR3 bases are TGTGCCAGTAGGGGGGAAGGGGGTCATCAGCCCCAGCATTTT. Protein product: CASRGEGGHQPQHF.

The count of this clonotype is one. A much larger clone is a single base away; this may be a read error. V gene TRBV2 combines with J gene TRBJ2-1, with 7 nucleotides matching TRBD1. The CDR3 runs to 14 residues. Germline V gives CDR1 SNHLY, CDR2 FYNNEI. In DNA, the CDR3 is TGTGCCAGCAGCGGACAGGTAGACTACAATGAGCAGCTCTTC. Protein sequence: CASSGQVDYNEQLF.

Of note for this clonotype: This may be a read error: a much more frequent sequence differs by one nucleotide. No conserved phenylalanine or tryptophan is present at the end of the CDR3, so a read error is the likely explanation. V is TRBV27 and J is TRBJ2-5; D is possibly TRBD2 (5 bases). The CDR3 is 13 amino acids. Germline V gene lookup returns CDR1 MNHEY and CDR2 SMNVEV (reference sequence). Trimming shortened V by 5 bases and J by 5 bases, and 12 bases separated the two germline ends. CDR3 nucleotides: TGTGCCAGCAGTCCCGGCCGAGGGGAGACCCAGTACTCC. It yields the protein CASSPGRGETQYS.

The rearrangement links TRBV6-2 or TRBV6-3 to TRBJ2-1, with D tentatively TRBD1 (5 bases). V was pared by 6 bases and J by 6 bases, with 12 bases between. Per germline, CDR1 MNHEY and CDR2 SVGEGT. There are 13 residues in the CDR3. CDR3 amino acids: CASRVFRGNEQFF. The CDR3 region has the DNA TGTGCCAGCAGGGTTTTTAGGGGCAATGAGCAGTTCTTC.

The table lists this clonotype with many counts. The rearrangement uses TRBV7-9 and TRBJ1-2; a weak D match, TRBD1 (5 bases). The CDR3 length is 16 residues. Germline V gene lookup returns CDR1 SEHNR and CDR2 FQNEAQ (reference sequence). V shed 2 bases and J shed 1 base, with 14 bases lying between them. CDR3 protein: CASSLFPTGVNYGYTF. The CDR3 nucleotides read TGTGCCAGCAGCTTATTCCCCACAGGAGTTAACTATGGCTACACCTTC.

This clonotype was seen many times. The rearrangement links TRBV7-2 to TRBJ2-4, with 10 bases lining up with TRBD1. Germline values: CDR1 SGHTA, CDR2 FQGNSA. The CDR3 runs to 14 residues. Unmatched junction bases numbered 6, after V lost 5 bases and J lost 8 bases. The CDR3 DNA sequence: TGTGCCAGCAGCCCCTGGACAGGGGGTGACATTCAGTACTTC. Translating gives CASSPWTGGDIQYF.

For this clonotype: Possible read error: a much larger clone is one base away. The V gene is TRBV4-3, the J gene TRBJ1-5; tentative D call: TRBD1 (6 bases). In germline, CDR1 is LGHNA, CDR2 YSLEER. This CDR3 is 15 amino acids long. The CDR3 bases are TGCGCCAGCAGCCCTTATCGGACAGCCAGTCAGCCCCGGCATTTT. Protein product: CASSPYRTASQPRHF.

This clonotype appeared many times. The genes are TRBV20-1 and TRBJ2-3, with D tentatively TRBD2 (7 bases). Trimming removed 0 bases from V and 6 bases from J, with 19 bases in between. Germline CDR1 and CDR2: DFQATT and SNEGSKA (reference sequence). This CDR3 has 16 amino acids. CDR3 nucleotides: TGCAGTGCTAGAGATTTGGCGGGGGCGAGGGCGGATACGCAGTATTTT. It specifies CSARDLAGARADTQYF.

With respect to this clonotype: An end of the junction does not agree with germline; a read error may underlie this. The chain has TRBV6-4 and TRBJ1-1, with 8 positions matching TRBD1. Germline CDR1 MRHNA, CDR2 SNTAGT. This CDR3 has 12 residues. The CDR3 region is CASSSGQGPRIF. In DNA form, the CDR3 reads TGTGCCAGCAGTAGCGGACAGGGCCCCCGGATTTTT.

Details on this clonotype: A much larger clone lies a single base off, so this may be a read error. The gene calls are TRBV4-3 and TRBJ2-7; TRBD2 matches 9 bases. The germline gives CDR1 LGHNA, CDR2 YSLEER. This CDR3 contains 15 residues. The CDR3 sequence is CVSSQVGSGSYEQYF. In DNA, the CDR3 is TGCGTCAGCAGCCAAGTCGGTAGCGGGAGTTACGAGCAGTACTTC.

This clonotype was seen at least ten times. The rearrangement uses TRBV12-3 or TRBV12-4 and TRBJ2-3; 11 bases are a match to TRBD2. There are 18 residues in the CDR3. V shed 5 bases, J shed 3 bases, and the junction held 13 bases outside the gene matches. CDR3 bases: TGTGCCAGCAGTCCTCTTTGGCTAGCGGGAGGTCGAACAGATACGCAGTATTTT. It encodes CASSPLWLAGGRTDTQYF.

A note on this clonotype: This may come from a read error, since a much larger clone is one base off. The CDR3 bases are TGTGCCCGGGGGGGACTAGCCGGCGCCGGGGAGCTGTTTTTT. Translation gives CARGGLAGAGELFF. The V and J genes are TRBV30 and TRBJ2-2; 9 bases map to TRBD2. This CDR3 has 14 residues. Germline V gene sequence: CDR1 GTSNPN, CDR2 SVGIG (reference sequence). J gave up 6 bases and V 8 bases, and 10 bases lay outside the gene matches.

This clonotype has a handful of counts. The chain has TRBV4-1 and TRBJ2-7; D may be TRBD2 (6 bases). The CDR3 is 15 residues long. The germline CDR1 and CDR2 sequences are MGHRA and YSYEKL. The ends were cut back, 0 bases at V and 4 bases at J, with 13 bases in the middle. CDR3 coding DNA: TGCGCCAGCAGCCAAGATCGGGAGTCGACGTACGAGCAGTACTTC. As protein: CASSQDRESTYEQYF.

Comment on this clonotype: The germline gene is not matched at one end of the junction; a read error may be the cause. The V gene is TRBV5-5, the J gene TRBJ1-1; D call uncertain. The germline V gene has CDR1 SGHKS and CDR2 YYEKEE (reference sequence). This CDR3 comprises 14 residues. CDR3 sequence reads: CASSLALGNTEASF. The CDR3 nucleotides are TGTGCCAGCAGCTTGGCGTTAGGGAACACTGAAGCTTCCTTT.